This TCR beta chain comes out of a study of beta chain features in type 1 diabetes. Study-wide findings and caveats: In every one of the four CD4+ subsets, TCRB CDR3s were moderately but significantly shorter in Type 1 diabetes patients. In these data, an HLA type influence on TCRB rearrangement remained unresolved.

Naive, central memory, regulatory and stem cell-like memory cells within the CD4+ compartment were sorted using CD45RO/CCR7/CD25/CD127/CD95/CD27. Sequencing targeted expressed TCRB transcripts, as all isolated RNA had been reverse transcribed. Profiled with immunoSEQ multiplex PCR; TCRdb holds only in-frame clones, not every one. The sample yields around 280,000 clones, 15% seen once. Details on this clone: The target antigen is unknown.

Trimming cost V 7 bases and J 2 bases; bases outside gene matches: 7. The CDR3 extends over 16 amino acids. CDR1 and CDR2 from the germline V gene are MNHNY and SVGAGI (reference sequence). Sequencing was performed on naive CD4+ T cells from blood. The clonotype originates from a man between 18 and 29 years old with type 1 diabetes. The genes are TRBV6-6 and TRBJ2-7; 14 positions agree with TRBD2. The CDR3 is CASNTGLAGGAYEQYF. The DNA of the CDR3 is TGTGCCAGCAACACCGGACTAGCGGGAGGCGCCTACGAGCAGTACTTC.